The 28 T cell receptor beta chains below were found in one sample sequenced in a study of cytomegalovirus exposure and HLA in healthy donors. It was with 60 Vbeta and 13 Jbeta primers that the PCR ran. The protocol was immunoSEQ multiplex PCR, while the TCRdb copy is restricted to in-frame clones and leaves out a portion. The sample shows 65,000 to 70,000 clones, around 78% of them seen only once. Sequencing was carried out using PBMCs. The receptors were gathered from a man aged 45-65 years in good health and CMV-seronegative.

This chain uses TRBV5-1 with TRBJ2-7; TRBD2 is a possible D gene (5 bases). Per germline, CDR1 SGHRS and CDR2 YFSETQ. This CDR3 comprises 13 residues. Trimming removed 5 bases at V and 4 bases at J, with 13 bases between. In nucleotides, the CDR3 is TGCGCCAGCAGTCAGGCGGGTATGTACGAGCAGTACTTC. It codes for CASSQAGMYEQYF.

In this sample, this clone turned up a few times. The chain is built from TRBV7-9 and TRBJ2-3; TRBD1 matches 8 bases. With 5 bases clipped from V and 2 bases from J, the junction kept 12 bases outside the gene matches. In germline, CDR1 is SEHNR, CDR2 FQNEAQ (reference sequence). This CDR3 is 17 amino acids long. The CDR3 protein is CASSNNDRGHLTDTQYF. The CDR3 DNA is TGTGCCAGCAGCAACAATGACAGGGGCCACCTCACAGATACGCAGTATTTT.

This clone turned up a few times. The CDR3 loop reads CASSYNRGGGEAFF. The CDR3 DNA reads as TGTGCCAGCAGTTACAACAGGGGCGGCGGTGAAGCTTTCTTT. The genes are TRBV6-5 and TRBJ1-1; 7 nucleotides align to TRBD1. The CDR3 loop spans 14 amino acids. The V and J ends lost 2 bases and 7 bases, in that order; junction bases with no gene match: 7. Germline V gene sequence: CDR1 MNHEY, CDR2 SVGAGI.

The rearrangement links TRBV28 to TRBJ1-1; tentative D call: TRBD1 (6 bases). The CDR3 extends over 15 amino acids. With 7 bases removed from V and 0 bases from J, the gap between germline ends came to 15 bases. Per the germline V gene, CDR1 is MDHEN and CDR2 is SYDVKM. The CDR3 DNA reads TGTGCCAGCACTAGGTTGGGGGACATGAACACTGAAGCTTTCTTT. Translated: CASTRLGDMNTEAFF.

The gene calls are TRBV6-5 and TRBJ1-1; no clear D. Germline V gene sequence: CDR1 MNHEY, CDR2 SVGAGI. The CDR3 consists of 14 residues. V shed 2 bases and J shed 2 bases, with 9 bases lying between them. CDR3 sequence: CASSYRSVNTEAFF. CDR3 sequence (DNA): TGTGCCAGCAGTTACCGTTCTGTTAACACTGAAGCTTTCTTT.

This chain joins TRBV7-9 and TRBJ2-7; 7 positions match TRBD1. The CDR3 runs to 18 residues. CDR1 and CDR2 from the germline V gene are SEHNR and FQNEAQ (reference sequence). Germline trimming cut 5 bases from V and 6 bases from J; bases unmatched to any gene: 22. CDR3 coding DNA: TGTGCCAGCAGCCCTGCCCGACAGGCGACCTCTCAGGGGGTCGAGCAGTACTTC. It is translated as CASSPARQATSQGVEQYF.

This clone was counted between two and nine times. The genes are TRBV7-2 and TRBJ2-3, with TRBD2 identical over 11 bases. There are 15 residues in the CDR3. The germline CDR1 and CDR2 sequences are SGHTA and FQGNSA. Losses at the gene ends were 5 bases for V and 4 bases for J; bases not matched to a gene: 5. The CDR3 DNA is TGTGCCAGCAGCGGAACTAGCGGGAGTTCAGATACGCAGTATTTT. Translated, it gives CASSGTSGSSDTQYF.

The chain has TRBV19 and TRBJ2-1; 9 bases are shared with TRBD2. The CDR3 has 16 residues. J lost 7 bases, V lost 7 bases, and 14 bases had no gene match. Looked up from germline, CDR1 is LNHDA and CDR2 is SQIVND (reference sequence). DNA of the CDR3: TGTGCCAGTACCCCAGGAAGCGGGAGGAAAAAAAATGAGCAGTTCTTC. This encodes CASTPGSGRKKNEQFF.

This clone was counted only a few times. The chain uses TRBV2 and TRBJ1-5; 8 bases agree with TRBD1. The CDR3 has 15 amino acids. V gave up 6 bases and J gave up 2 bases; unmatched junction bases: 6. Per germline, CDR1 SNHLY and CDR2 FYNNEI. The chain's CDR3 is CASSGGQAGNQPQHF. The CDR3 nucleotides read TGTGCCAGCAGCGGGGGACAGGCGGGCAATCAGCCCCAGCATTTT.

V is TRBV10-3 and J is TRBJ1-1; TRBD1 matches 7 bases. The CDR3 loop spans 14 amino acids. The V gene's germline CDR1 is ENHRY and CDR2 SYGVKD. Germline trimming cut 3 bases from V and 1 base from J; bases unmatched to any gene: 2. The CDR3 region is CAISEGGGNTEAFF. The DNA for the CDR3 is TGTGCCATCAGTGAAGGGGGCGGGAACACTGAAGCTTTCTTT.

The chain's CDR3 is CASSPGTGRSYEQYF. The CDR3 DNA reads as TGTGCCAGCAGTCCCGGGACAGGGCGCTCCTACGAGCAGTACTTC. The chain uses TRBV6-1 and TRBJ2-7; TRBD1 aligns across 9 bases. The V gene's germline CDR1 is MNHNS and CDR2 SASEGT. Trimming at V came to 5 bases and at J to 0 bases, leaving 5 bases not matched to a gene. The CDR3 length is 15 residues.

The chain links TRBV5-4 to TRBJ1-1; no reliable D call. There are 14 residues in the CDR3. Germline CDR1 SGHNT, CDR2 YYREEE (reference sequence). V shed 2 bases and J shed 6 bases, with 14 bases lying between them. Here the CDR3 DNA reads TGTGCCAGCAGCTTACCGGGAATTAATTCTGAAGCTTTCTTT. It is translated as CASSLPGINSEAFF.

This chain links TRBV27 with TRBJ1-6; D may be TRBD1 (6 bases). Trimming pared 7 bases from V and 9 bases from J, leaving 19 bases between. Per the germline V gene, CDR1 is MNHEY and CDR2 is SMNVEV (reference sequence). This CDR3 has 15 amino acids. CDR3 loop: CASTWGGAGVSPLHF. The CDR3 region has the DNA TGTGCCAGCACCTGGGGGGGGGCCGGAGTTTCACCCCTCCACTTT.

V and J are TRBV30 and TRBJ1-6; 7 bases align to TRBD1. V gave up 5 bases and J gave up 7 bases; unmatched junction bases: 2. Germline V gene sequence: CDR1 GTSNPN, CDR2 SVGIG (reference sequence). This CDR3 comprises 12 residues. The CDR3 coding sequence is TGTGCCTGGCGGACAGGAAATTCACCCCTCCACTTT. Its protein product is CAWRTGNSPLHF.

The DNA for the CDR3 is TGCGCCAGCAGCCGTTATCAGACAGGGGTCGACGAGCAGTACTTC. This gives the protein CASSRYQTGVDEQYF. The J gene is TRBJ2-7, the V gene TRBV5-1; 8 bases map to TRBD1. CDR3 length: 15 amino acids. CDR1 and CDR2 (germline): SGHRS, YFSETQ. The ends lost 4 bases at V and 5 bases at J; junction bases unmatched: 11.

The J gene is TRBJ1-3, the V gene TRBV27, with D unresolved. The CDR3 loop spans 17 amino acids. V lost 0 bases and J lost 4, with 16 bases in between. Germline V gene lookup returns CDR1 MNHEY and CDR2 SMNVEV (reference sequence). The CDR3 region has the DNA TGTGCCAGCAGTTTATCTTGGCCGGGGTCGGGCGGAAACACCATATATTTT. This gives the protein CASSLSWPGSGGNTIYF.

The chain is built from TRBV5-6 and TRBJ2-3; 8 bases are shared with TRBD2. V dropped 1 base and J dropped 2; count of bases not matched to a gene: 6. This CDR3 spans 16 amino acids. The germline V gene encodes CDR1 SGHDT and CDR2 YYEEEE. DNA for the CDR3: TGTGCCAGCAGCTTGCGAACTAGCGGATACACAGATACGCAGTATTTT. It specifies CASSLRTSGYTDTQYF.

This chain's CDR3 is CAISDPGLAGASYEQYF. The CDR3 bases are TGTGCCATCAGTGACCCTGGACTAGCGGGGGCCTCCTACGAGCAGTACTTC. The J gene is TRBJ2-7, the V gene TRBV10-3; 13 bases map to TRBD2. Germline V gives CDR1 ENHRY, CDR2 SYGVKD. CDR3 size: 17 residues. The J segment lost 0 bases and the V segment lost 3 bases, leaving 5 bases of the junction unmatched.

The chain links TRBV27 to TRBJ2-2, with D tentatively TRBD1 (6 bases). CDR1 and CDR2 from the germline V gene are MNHEY and SMNVEV (reference sequence). This CDR3 contains 14 residues. Trimming stripped 6 bases from V and 4 bases from J, with 12 bases between. CDR3 loop: CASRQGRSTGELFF. The CDR3 nucleotides are TGTGCCAGCAGACAGGGAAGGAGCACCGGGGAGCTGTTTTTT.

V and J are TRBV6-5 and TRBJ2-7; D not certain. The ends were cut back, 0 bases at V and 2 bases at J, with 8 bases in the middle. This CDR3 is built from 14 residues. The V gene's germline CDR1 is MNHEY and CDR2 SVGAGI. As DNA, the CDR3 is TGTGCCAGCAGTTACTCCTGGCAGGCCTACGAGCAGTACTTC. This encodes CASSYSWQAYEQYF.

The rearrangement uses TRBV7-2 and TRBJ1-2, with D tentatively TRBD1 (5 bases). The CDR3 contains 13 residues. The ends were cut back, 4 bases at V and 5 bases at J, with 11 bases in the middle. The V gene's germline CDR1 is SGHTA and CDR2 FQGNSA. The CDR3 is CASSSGGEYGYTF. DNA of the CDR3: TGTGCCAGCAGCTCCGGGGGGGAGTATGGCTACACCTTC.

V is TRBV7-9 and J is TRBJ2-3; 7 bases map to TRBD2. This CDR3 is built from 14 residues. Trimming cost V 6 bases and J 2 bases; bases outside gene matches: 5. Germline V CDR1 and CDR2: SEHNR, FQNEAQ (reference sequence). DNA for the CDR3: TGTGCCAGCAGAGCGGGGACCGCCACAGATACGCAGTATTTT. Translation gives CASRAGTATDTQYF.

J is TRBJ2-4 and V is TRBV2, with 11 bases matching TRBD2. This CDR3 region has 16 residues. V lost 4 bases to trimming and J lost 8 bases; unmatched junction nucleotides: 10. Germline V gene data show CDR1 as SNHLY and CDR2 as FYNNEI. CDR3 protein: CASSGILAGARYIQYF. CDR3 nucleotides: TGTGCCAGCAGTGGGATACTAGCGGGGGCCCGTTACATTCAGTACTTC.

The J gene is TRBJ2-1, the V gene TRBV28; 11 bases align to TRBD2. The junction had 12 bases not matched to a gene; V was cut back by 8 bases and J by 9 bases. The CDR3 contains 15 residues. The V gene's germline CDR1 is MDHEN and CDR2 SYDVKM. CDR3 loop: CASCSGGALGSEQFF. The CDR3, as DNA: TGTGCCAGCTGTAGCGGGGGGGCCTTAGGTAGTGAGCAGTTCTTC.

J is TRBJ2-7 and V is TRBV11-2; no reliable D call. Germline V gene data show CDR1 as SGHAT and CDR2 as FQNNGV. V was trimmed by 5 bases and J by 1 base, leaving 12 bases between them. The CDR3 is 14 residues long. CDR3 sequence reads: CASSPETPSYEQYF. CDR3 DNA: TGTGCCAGCAGCCCCGAGACTCCGTCCTACGAGCAGTACTTC.

The table lists this clone with a count of one. This chain connects TRBV27 to TRBJ2-5, with D possibly matching TRBD1 (6 bases). The ends were cut back, 8 bases at V and 2 bases at J, with 6 bases in the middle. The CDR3 contains 11 residues. Germline-derived CDR1 and CDR2 are MNHEY and SMNVEV (reference sequence). CDR3 in amino acids: CASGQQETQYF. The CDR3 region has the DNA TGTGCCAGCGGACAGCAAGAGACCCAGTACTTC.

V is TRBV18 and J is TRBJ1-5; D is unclear. V dropped 3 bases and J dropped 5 bases, with 8 bases sitting between them. CDR3 length: 13 amino acids. CDR1 and CDR2 from the germline V gene are KGHSH and LQKENI. The CDR3 DNA is TGTGCCAGCTCACCTAAAGGAGATCAGCCCCAGCATTTT. Residues: CASSPKGDQPQHF.

This sequence joins TRBV9 and TRBJ2-1; TRBD2 matches at 7 bases. The CDR3 sequence is 17 residues long. Germline assignment: CDR1 SGDLS and CDR2 YYNGEE. J gave up 2 bases and V 4 bases, and 12 bases lay outside the gene matches. CDR3 nucleotides: TGTGCCAGCAGCCCTTTCGGGCGGGAGATGGCCTACAATGAGCAGTTCTTC. It specifies CASSPFGREMAYNEQFF.